This paragraph reports one T cell receptor beta chain. This sample was taken from a study of shared clonotypes between healthy human individuals. Method: immunoSEQ multiplex PCR; TCRdb's copy keeps in-frame clones and lacks some. The sample includes more than 850,000 clones, about four fifths of them seen just once. Trimming left V 3 bases short and J 3 bases short, with 8 bases between. This CDR3 has 13 residues. CDR1 is LGHNT and CDR2 is FRNRAP in the germline V gene. Specimen: memory CD4+ T cells from PBMCs. The subset denotes: CD45RA-negative fraction. V and J are TRBV12-5 and TRBJ2-5; TRBD2 is a possible D gene (7 bases). The clonotype was recovered from a man between 18 and 35 years old in good health. Some clones in this sample may be carry-over from other donors' samples. The CDR3 reads CASGLGGEETQYF. The DNA for the CDR3 is TGTGCTAGTGGTTTAGGGGGGGAAGAGACCCAGTACTTC.